These 9 T cell receptor beta chains came from one sample sequenced in a study of T cell changes during pregnancy in multiple sclerosis (dated by TCRdb to between 2018 and 2021). Libraries were constructed by the immunoSEQ multiplex PCR assay. TCRdb retrieved this table from immuneACCESS and kept in-frame rearrangements only. Not all clones are present; in checked studies, unresolved V genes account for under half, and no reason is known for the remainder. The sample yields tens of thousands of clones; 90% were counted once. The ten biggest clones cover approximately 2.3% of the sample. The sequences come from peripheral blood, collected in the second trimester of pregnancy. These receptors all come from a female donor in good health, enrolled as a control in a pregnancy study.

This chain connects TRBV5-1 to TRBJ2-3; D perhaps matches TRBD2 (7 bases). Germline loops: CDR1 SGHRS, CDR2 YFSETQ. V dropped 0 bases and J dropped 3 bases, with 14 bases sitting between them. The CDR3 contains 16 residues. The CDR3 nucleotides are TGCGCCAGCAGCTTGGGCGGGGGCTCTACGACAGATACGCAGTATTTT. It encodes CASSLGGGSTTDTQYF.

This chain uses TRBV2 with TRBJ1-2; 7 positions match TRBD1. This CDR3 region has 14 residues. Trimming took 7 bases from V and 1 from J; bases not matched to a gene: 6. Germline loops: CDR1 SNHLY, CDR2 FYNNEI. In DNA, the CDR3 is TGTGCCAGCAATAGCAGGGGGTTTAACTATGGCTACACCTTC. Translation: CASNSRGFNYGYTF.

The gene calls are TRBV6-6 and TRBJ2-1; no clear D. Germline V gene data show CDR1 as MNHNY and CDR2 as SVGAGI (reference sequence). The V and J ends lost 6 bases and 6 bases respectively, with 15 bases between them. The CDR3 has 14 amino acids. The CDR3 sequence is CASRTKYYPNEQFF. DNA of the CDR3: TGTGCCAGCAGAACTAAGTACTACCCCAATGAGCAGTTCTTC.

The chain couples TRBV27 to TRBJ1-6, with D hard to call. Germline CDR1 and CDR2: MNHEY and SMNVEV (reference sequence). Trimming took off 5 bases at V and 0 bases at J, with 2 bases between the two ends. The length of the CDR3 is 13 residues. The CDR3 protein is CASSLSYNSPLHF. CDR3 bases: TGTGCCAGCAGTCTCTCCTATAATTCACCCCTCCACTTT.

The V and J genes are TRBV7-9 and TRBJ1-2, with 7 nucleotides matching TRBD1. The CDR3 extends over 16 amino acids. Trimming at V came to 5 bases and at J to 10 bases, leaving 19 bases not matched to a gene. CDR1 is SEHNR and CDR2 is FQNEAQ in the germline V gene (reference sequence). CDR3 sequence (DNA): TGTGCCAGCAGCCCACGACAGGGAATGGATTCTATCGTCTACACCTTC. Translating gives CASSPRQGMDSIVYTF.

Note on this clone: One end of the junction is discordant with germline, which a read error may explain. This rearrangement joins TRBV6-1 to TRBJ1-2; TRBD1 agrees at 8 bases. This CDR3 spans 15 amino acids. Germline lookup yields CDR1 MNHNS and CDR2 SASEGT. CDR3 residues: CTSSEIDRGGYGYTF. DNA for the CDR3: TGTACCAGCAGTGAAATTGACAGGGGCGGGTATGGCTACACCTTC.

The chain carries TRBV9 and TRBJ2-1, with TRBD2 matching 7 bases. The CDR3 contains 15 residues. The V gene end was trimmed by 1 base and the J gene end by 6 bases; junction bases not matched to a gene: 7. Germline V lookup: CDR1 SGDLS, CDR2 YYNGEE. CDR3 region: CASSVLGGRGNEQFF. The CDR3 region has the DNA TGTGCCAGCAGCGTACTCGGCGGGAGAGGCAATGAGCAGTTCTTC.

The CDR3 DNA follows: TGTGCCAGCAGCCGGATAGCGGGAGAGGGGTACGAGCAGTACTTC. This encodes CASSRIAGEGYEQYF. This chain connects TRBV7-2 to TRBJ2-7; TRBD2 aligns across 9 bases. The CDR3 has 15 amino acids. CDR1 and CDR2 (germline): SGHTA, FQGNSA. V shed 5 bases, J shed 4 bases, and the junction held 9 bases outside the gene matches.

The V gene is TRBV28, the J gene TRBJ2-7, with 7 nucleotides matching TRBD1. This CDR3 contains 14 residues. The V segment lost 3 bases and the J segment 3 bases; nucleotides outside the gene matches: 5. Per germline, CDR1 MDHEN and CDR2 SYDVKM. The CDR3 region is CASSLRGLNYEQYF. CDR3 sequence (DNA): TGTGCCAGCAGTTTGAGGGGGCTGAACTACGAGCAGTACTTC.